This T cell receptor (beta chain) was sequenced during a study of blood T cell repertoires in COVID-19 (dated by TCRdb to the early 2020s). With regard to the full study: Samples from collaborators originated in the United States, Italy and Spain and spanned both the acute and convalescent phases of COVID-19. The samples were drawn from the first 160 participants of the ongoing ImmuneRACE study and from 1,200 or so subjects provided by 6 global collaborators. A freely available public database, intended as a resource for researchers studying the immune response to SARS-CoV-2, is where the repertoires were released. A de-identified subject ID, COVID-19 status, age in years and sex were almost always included in the sample metadata. The material from the prospective study consisted of cDNA or gDNA derived from T cells, B-cell-depleted T cells, or PBMCs. HLA class I and class II types, where available, came from metadata supplied by the sample provider rather than from assay-based typing. The dataset comprised deeply sampled blood TCRbeta repertoires from subjects exposed to, actively infected with, or recovered from COVID-19. Results the study describes overall, beyond this receptor: How much clinical and demographic metadata was included differed by source and by participant, and the metadata was provided uncurated.

Collaborating institutions collected whole blood in K2EDTA tubes following their own protocols. For TCRbeta analysis, collaborator samples were shipped as frozen whole blood, as isolated PBMCs, or as DNA extracted from either sample type. Reading the germline V gene (reference sequence) gives CDR1 LNHNV and CDR2 YYDKDF. Germline trimming amounts to 3 bases on V and 8 bases on J, with 4 as the count of junction bases outside the gene matches. The CDR3 runs 14 amino acids, cysteine and phenylalanine included. Only the CDR3 DNA stays, 42 bases, in frame from base 1. Concerning this clone: Its antigen remains unidentified. No clone much larger than this one lies a single base away; base qualities are absent.

TCRbeta CDR3 regions were amplified from genomic DNA using the immunoSEQ Assay, a bias-controlled multiplex PCR. Under the source paper's analysis protocol: Within the assay, amplification of reference gene primers was used to estimate how many nucleated cells each sample contained. To quantify the absolute abundance of each unique TCRbeta CDR3 rearrangement, sequence reads were collapsed and filtered. For each sample, productive Simpson clonality was calculated as the square root of Simpson's diversity index across productive rearrangements. TCRdb's version of the immuneACCESS table is confined to in-frame rearrangements and falls short of the full clone set. An unresolved V gene accounts for under half of the shortfall where checked; the remainder is of unknown origin. Clone size and V and J calls were adopted from that table, with D and trimming inferred from the DNA. For this sample the table gives tens of thousands of clones, of which over 75% were detected only once. The ten largest clones add up to 3.5% to 4% of the sample.

Sequencing was performed on peripheral blood. This TCR came from a man in his 70s with acute or convalescent COVID-19. The rearranged chain carries TRBV15 and TRBJ2-1; TRBD1 matches 10 bases in the middle. The DNA sequence follows: TGTGCCACCAGCAGCGGGACAGGGGTCGATGAGCAGTTCTTC. Its translation reads: CATSSGTGVDEQFF. With the portions outside the CDR3 filled from the reference TRBV15 and TRBJ2-1 genes, the complete variable region becomes DAMVIQNPRYQVTQFGKPVTLSCSQTLNHNVMYWYQQKSSQAPKLLFHYYDKDFNNEADTPDNFQSRRPNTSFCFLDIRSPGLGDTAMYLCATSSGTGVDEQFFGPGTRLTVL.